This T cell receptor beta chain was retrieved from a study of beta chain features in type 1 diabetes. Study conclusions and caveats: Naive, central memory and regulatory TCRB repertoires appeared more similar among patients than healthy donors.

The study reverse transcribed the entire isolated RNA, so it sequenced expressed TCRB transcripts. Profiled with immunoSEQ multiplex PCR; TCRdb holds only in-frame clones, not every one. This table holds about 290,000 clones, 8% found once. V gave up 3 bases and J gave up 10 bases, with 12 bases separating them. This CDR3 has 12 amino acids. In germline, CDR1 is LNHDA, CDR2 SQIVND (reference sequence). This clone was seen a handful of times. Antigen: not known. CD45RO/CCR7/CD25/CD127/CD95/CD27 sorting isolated CD4+ naive, central memory, regulatory and stem cell-like memory cells. The chain joins TRBV19 to TRBJ1-2; no clear D. Sequenced material: central memory CD4+ T cells from blood. The clonotype was recovered from a woman in her late teens or twenties in good health. CDR3 sequence reads: CASSILADFYTF. Here the CDR3 DNA reads TGTGCCAGTAGTATCCTGGCAGATTTCTACACCTTC. Full variable domain (rest looked up from reference TRBV19 and TRBJ1-2): DGGITQSPKYLFRKEGQNVTLSCEQNLNHDAMYWYRQDPGQGLRLIYYSQIVNDFQKGDIAEGYSVSREKKESFPLTVTSAQKNPTAFYLCASSILADFYTFGSGTRLTVV.